This T cell receptor beta chain was retrieved from a study of vaccination and CD4 T cells after COVID-19. Treatment denoted: approximately 11-day PBMC culture with coronavirus spike peptide pools or control peptides (ViraFEST assay). ViraFEST used peptide pools to expand antigen-specific T cells before TCR sequencing. PCR-confirmed positives ranged from March to December 2020, preceding US Alpha, Beta and Delta variants. CD4+ T cells were isolated by negative selection after approximately eleven days of culture. Cultured CD4+ T cell DNA underwent sequencing with the Oncomine TCR Beta short-read assay. MiXCR, run by TCRdb on the PCR reads, gives a single entry per CDR3 protein. The sample has about 3,500 distinct CDR3 sequences, around a fifth seen once. The CDR3 runs 14 residues. The V and J ends lost 3 bases and 2 bases respectively, with 8 bases between them. Germline CDR1 and CDR2: SNHLY and FYNNEI.

As to this clonotype: What it binds is not known.

The sequence was collected from a human donor who had recovered from COVID-19. The specimen was CD4+ T cells from blood, cultured in vitro. The chain has TRBV2 and TRBJ1-5, with D unresolved. The CDR3 loop reads CASSEAGGNQPQHF. CDR3 in DNA: TGTGCCAGCAGTGAGGCCGGTGGCAATCAGCCCCAGCATTTT.